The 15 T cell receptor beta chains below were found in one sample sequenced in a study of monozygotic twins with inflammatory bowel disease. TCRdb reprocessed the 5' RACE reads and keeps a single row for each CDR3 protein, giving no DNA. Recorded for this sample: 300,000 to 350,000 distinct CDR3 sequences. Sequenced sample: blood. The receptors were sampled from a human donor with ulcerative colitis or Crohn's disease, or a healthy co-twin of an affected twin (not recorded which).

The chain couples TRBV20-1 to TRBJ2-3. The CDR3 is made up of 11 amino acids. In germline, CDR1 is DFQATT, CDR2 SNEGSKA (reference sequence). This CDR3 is CSASQADTQYF.

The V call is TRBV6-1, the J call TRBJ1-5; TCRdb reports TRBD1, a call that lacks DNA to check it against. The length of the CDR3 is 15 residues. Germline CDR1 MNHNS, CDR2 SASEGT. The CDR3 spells CASRDRDVSNQPQHF.

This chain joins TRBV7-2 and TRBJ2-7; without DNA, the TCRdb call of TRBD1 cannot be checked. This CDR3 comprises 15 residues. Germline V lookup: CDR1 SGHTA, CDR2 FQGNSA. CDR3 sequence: CASSLVRGGLYEQYF.

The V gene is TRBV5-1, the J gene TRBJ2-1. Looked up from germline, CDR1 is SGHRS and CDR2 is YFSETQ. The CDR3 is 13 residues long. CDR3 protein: CASSLGWANEQFF.

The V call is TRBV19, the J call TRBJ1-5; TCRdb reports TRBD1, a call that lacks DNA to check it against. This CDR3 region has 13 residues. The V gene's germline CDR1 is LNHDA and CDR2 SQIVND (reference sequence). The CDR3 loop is CASRGTVNQPQHF.

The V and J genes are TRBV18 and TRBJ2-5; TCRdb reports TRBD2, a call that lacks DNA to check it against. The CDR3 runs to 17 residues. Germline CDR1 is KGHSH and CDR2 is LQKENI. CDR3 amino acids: CASSPPAGLAGVETQYF. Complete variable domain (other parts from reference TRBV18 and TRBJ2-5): NAGVMQNPRHLVRRRGQEARLRCSPMKGHSHVYWYRQLPEEGLKFMVYLQKENIIDESGMPKERFSAEFPKEGPSILRIQQVVRGDSAAYFCASSPPAGLAGVETQYFGPGTRLLVL.

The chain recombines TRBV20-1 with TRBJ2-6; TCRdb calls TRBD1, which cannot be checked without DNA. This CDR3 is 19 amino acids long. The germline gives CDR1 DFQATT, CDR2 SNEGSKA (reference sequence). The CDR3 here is CSAMDRGMLSDSGANVLTF.

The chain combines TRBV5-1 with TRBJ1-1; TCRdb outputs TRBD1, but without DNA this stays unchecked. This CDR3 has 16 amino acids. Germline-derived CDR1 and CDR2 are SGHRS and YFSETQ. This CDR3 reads CASSSQTGRRDTEAFF.

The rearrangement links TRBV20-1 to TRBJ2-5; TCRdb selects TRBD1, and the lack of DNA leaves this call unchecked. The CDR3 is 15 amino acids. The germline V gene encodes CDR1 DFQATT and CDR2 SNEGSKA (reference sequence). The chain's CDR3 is CSASSLGTDQETQYF.

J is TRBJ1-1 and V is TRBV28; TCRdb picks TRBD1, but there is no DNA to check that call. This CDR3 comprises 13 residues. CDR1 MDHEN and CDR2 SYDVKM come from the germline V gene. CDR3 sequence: CASRDRANTEAFF.

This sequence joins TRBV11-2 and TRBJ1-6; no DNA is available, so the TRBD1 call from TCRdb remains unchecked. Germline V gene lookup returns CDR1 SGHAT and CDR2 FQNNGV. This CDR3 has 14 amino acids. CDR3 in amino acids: CASSIGQANSPLHF.

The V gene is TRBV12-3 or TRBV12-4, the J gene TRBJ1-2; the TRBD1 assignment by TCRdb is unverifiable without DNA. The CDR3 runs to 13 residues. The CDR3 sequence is CASSPTTGAGYTF.

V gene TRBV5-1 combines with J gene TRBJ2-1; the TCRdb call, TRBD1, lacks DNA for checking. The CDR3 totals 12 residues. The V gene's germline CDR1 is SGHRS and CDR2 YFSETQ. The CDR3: CASSWDRERQFF. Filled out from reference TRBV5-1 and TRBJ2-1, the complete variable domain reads KAGVTQTPRYLIKTRGQQVTLSCSPISGHRSVSWYQQTPGQGLQFLFEYFSETQRNKGNFPGRFSGRQFSNSRSEMNVSTLELGDSALYLCASSWDRERQFFGPGTRLTVL.

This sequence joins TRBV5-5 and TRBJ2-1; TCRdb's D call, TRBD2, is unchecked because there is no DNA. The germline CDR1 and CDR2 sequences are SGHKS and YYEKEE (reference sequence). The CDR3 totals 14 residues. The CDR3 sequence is CASSLWGTSFEEFF.

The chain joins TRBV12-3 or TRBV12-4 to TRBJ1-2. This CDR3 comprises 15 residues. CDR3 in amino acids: CASSFGDSPNYGYTF.